The 6 T cell receptor beta chains reported below all come from one sample, sequenced in a study of cytomegalovirus exposure and HLA in healthy donors. Vbeta (60) and Jbeta (13) primers were used in the PCR. Assay: immunoSEQ multiplex PCR; the TCRdb copy retains only in-frame clones and omits some. The repertoire holds 100,000 or so clones, with roughly 79% as singletons. Sequencing used PBMCs. The source is a man between 40 and 49 years old in good health and CMV-seronegative.

The chain recombines TRBV7-8 with TRBJ1-4; D not resolved. CDR1 is SGHVS, CDR2 FQNEAQ, per germline. The germline V and J ends were trimmed by 2 bases and 7 bases, with 11 bases remaining between them. The CDR3 runs to 14 residues. The DNA of the CDR3 is TGTGCCAGCAGCTTAATGATAGGGAGTGAAAAACTGTTTTTT. Its translation: CASSLMIGSEKLFF.

This chain uses TRBV28 with TRBJ2-5; D not resolved. Germline assignment: CDR1 MDHEN and CDR2 SYDVKM. V lost 4 bases and J 4 bases, leaving 16 bases between the germline ends. The CDR3 has 15 residues. CDR3 in DNA: TGTGCCAGCAGTTCCCTGGATGAGGTACGAGAGACCCAGTACTTC. This translates into CASSSLDEVRETQYF.

The chain employs TRBV5-1 and TRBJ2-7; D not certain. The CDR3 consists of 13 residues. V was cut by 1 base and J by 3 bases, with 8 bases left in between. Germline loops: CDR1 SGHRS, CDR2 YFSETQ. CDR3 residues: CASSLTTVYEQYF. DNA for the CDR3: TGCGCCAGCAGCTTGACCACAGTCTACGAGCAGTACTTC.

V is TRBV9 and J is TRBJ1-4; TRBD1 might be the D (6 bases). There are 14 residues in the CDR3. Germline V gene lookup returns CDR1 SGDLS and CDR2 YYNGEE. V lost 0 bases, J lost 7 bases, and 10 bases lay in between. The CDR3 spells CASSVDREREKLFF. In DNA, the CDR3 is TGTGCCAGCAGCGTAGACAGGGAACGTGAAAAACTGTTTTTT.

This rearrangement joins TRBV27 to TRBJ1-6, with TRBD1 as a possible D gene (5 bases). The germline V gene has CDR1 MNHEY and CDR2 SMNVEV (reference sequence). The ends were cut back, 2 bases at V and 0 bases at J, with 11 bases in the middle. This CDR3 comprises 17 residues. In nucleotides, the CDR3 is TGTGCCAGCAGTTTAGCCGGGGGGAGCTCCTATAATTCACCCCTCCACTTT. Residues: CASSLAGGSSYNSPLHF.

The chain recombines TRBV5-4 with TRBJ2-2; D possibly corresponds to TRBD1 (5 bases). Germline values: CDR1 SGHNT, CDR2 YYREEE (reference sequence). Trimming removed 5 bases at V and 1 base at J, with 15 bases between. There are 16 residues in the CDR3. Here the CDR3 DNA reads TGTGCCAGCAGTAGTCTGACAGAAAGGAACACCGGGGAGCTGTTTTTT. Translation gives CASSSLTERNTGELFF.